The 9 T cell receptor beta chains given below trace back to one sample, sequenced in a study of blood T cell repertoires in COVID-19. Sequenced by immunoSEQ multiplex PCR; TCRdb stores in-frame clones only, minus some. The repertoire has about 240,000 clones, roughly nine tenths of them found once; the top ten carry around 6.5%. Sequencing was carried out using peripheral blood. The source is a man aged 55 to 70 with acute or convalescent COVID-19.

The CDR3 sequence: CASSPSYSYNEQFF. CDR3 in DNA: TGTGCCAGCAGCCCTAGCTATTCCTACAATGAGCAGTTCTTC. The rearrangement links TRBV7-3 to TRBJ2-1, with a tentative D call TRBD2 (5 bases). Germline CDR1 is SGHTA and CDR2 is FQGTGA. CDR3 length: 14 residues. Trimming took 5 bases from V and 1 from J, leaving 9 bases between them. Looking up the rest from reference TRBV7-3 and TRBJ2-1 gives the full variable domain: GAGVSQTPSNKVTEKGKYVELRCDPISGHTALYWYRQSLGQGPEFLIYFQGTGAADDSGLPNDRFFAVRPEGSVSTLKIQRTERGDSAVYLCASSPSYSYNEQFFGPGTRLTVL.

The V gene is TRBV23-1, the J gene TRBJ2-1, with a tentative D call TRBD2 (5 bases). TRBV23-1 is an ORF for which the function is uncertain. V was clipped by 4 bases and J by 8 bases, with 15 bases between them. The length of the CDR3 is 14 residues. CDR3 sequence: CASSPPASGDEQFF. CDR3 nucleotide sequence: TGCGCCAGCAGTCCCCCAGCCTCCGGGGATGAGCAGTTCTTC.

The count of this clone is one. V is TRBV28 and J is TRBJ1-2, with 7 bases that match TRBD1. The CDR3 consists of 16 residues. The V segment lost 6 bases and the J segment 4 bases; nucleotides outside the gene matches: 14. In germline, CDR1 is MDHEN, CDR2 SYDVKM. The CDR3 sequence: CASREGLQGIGYGYTF. CDR3 nucleotides: TGTGCCAGCAGGGAGGGGTTACAGGGGATCGGCTATGGCTACACCTTC.

On this clone itself: At the DNA level, this CDR3 is encoded by other sequences in the same sample as well. The V and J genes are TRBV7-9 and TRBJ1-2; D is ambiguous. CDR1 is SEHNR, CDR2 FQNEAQ, per germline (reference sequence). The ends were cut back, 0 bases at V and 8 bases at J, with 7 bases in the middle. CDR3 length equals 12 residues. The CDR3 nucleotides are TGTGCCAGCAGCTTAGCGGGGAGCGGCTACACCTTC. As protein: CASSLAGSGYTF. Using reference TRBV7-9 and TRBJ1-2 for the parts outside the CDR3, the full variable domain is DTGVSQNPRHKITKRGQNVTFRCDPISEHNRLYWYRQTLGQGPEFLTYFQNEAQLEKSRLLSDRFSAERPKGSFSTLEIQRTEQGDSAMYLCASSLAGSGYTFGSGTRLTVV.

The CDR3: CASSPDRGNTEAFF. CDR3 DNA sequence: TGTGCCAGCAGCCCGGACAGGGGAAACACTGAAGCTTTCTTT. V is TRBV6-5 and J is TRBJ1-1; TRBD1 aligns across 9 bases. The CDR3 extends over 14 amino acids. Germline V lookup: CDR1 MNHEY, CDR2 SVGAGI. V lost 6 bases to trimming and J lost 2 bases; unmatched junction nucleotides: 4.

For this clone: Mismatch with germline at one junction end may stem from a read error. The genes are TRBV30 and TRBJ1-4; 7 bases align to TRBD1. Germline values: CDR1 GTSNPN, CDR2 SVGIG (reference sequence). The CDR3 totals 14 residues. The CDR3 protein is CAWNKGQAPTKPFF. The CDR3 DNA follows: TGTGCCTGGAATAAAGGACAGGCTCCCACCAAACCGTTTTTT.

V gene TRBV21-1 combines with J gene TRBJ2-3; the listed D gene, TRBD2, was not tested against the DNA. TRBV21-1 is classified as a pseudogene. This CDR3 has 15 amino acids. The CDR3 region is CASSKDLGSTDTQYF. For the CDR3, the DNA is TGTGCCAGCAGCAAAGACCTAGGTAGCACAGATACGCAGTATTTT.

This clone was counted once. Here the CDR3 reads CASSLVPPGRKETQYF. DNA of the CDR3: TGTGCCAGCAGCTTAGTGCCGCCGGGTCGTAAAGAGACCCAGTACTTC. The V and J genes are TRBV11-2 and TRBJ2-5; no reliable D call. Trimming stripped 1 base from V and 3 bases from J, with 15 bases between. Germline CDR1 and CDR2: SGHAT and FQNNGV. This CDR3 has 16 residues.

The chain combines TRBV7-9 with TRBJ2-7, with 7 bases identical to TRBD2. The V gene end was trimmed by 1 base and the J gene end by 4 bases; junction bases not matched to a gene: 10. This CDR3 comprises 16 residues. Looked up from germline, CDR1 is SEHNR and CDR2 is FQNEAQ (reference sequence). The CDR3 DNA is TGTGCCAGCAGCTTAGAAGGAGGCGGGGGAACATACGAGCAGTACTTC. Translation gives CASSLEGGGGTYEQYF.